This T cell receptor (beta chain) was profiled in a study of patients and donors after allogeneic stem cell transplantation. TCRdb ran MiXCR on the RT-PCR reads and lists one entry per CDR3 protein. Of about a million distinct CDR3 sequences listed, 15% to 20% are singletons. The CDR3 has 16 residues. In germline, CDR1 is MNHEY, CDR2 SMNVEV (reference sequence). V was clipped by 6 bases and J by 4 bases, with 19 bases between them. The sequencing input was blood, either unsorted or a sorted T cell fraction (not recorded which). The chain has TRBV27 and TRBJ2-1; the D call may be TRBD1 or TRBD2 (6 bases each). The receptor was isolated from a human donor who was either an allogeneic HSCT recipient or a stem cell or donor lymphocyte infusion donor (not recorded which). It is not recorded whose cells these are; they may come from a transplant donor. CDR3 nucleotide sequence: TGTGCCAGCAGCCGCCCGGGGGCGGTAGGTTACAATGAGCAGTTCTTC. Encoded protein: CASSRPGAVGYNEQFF.